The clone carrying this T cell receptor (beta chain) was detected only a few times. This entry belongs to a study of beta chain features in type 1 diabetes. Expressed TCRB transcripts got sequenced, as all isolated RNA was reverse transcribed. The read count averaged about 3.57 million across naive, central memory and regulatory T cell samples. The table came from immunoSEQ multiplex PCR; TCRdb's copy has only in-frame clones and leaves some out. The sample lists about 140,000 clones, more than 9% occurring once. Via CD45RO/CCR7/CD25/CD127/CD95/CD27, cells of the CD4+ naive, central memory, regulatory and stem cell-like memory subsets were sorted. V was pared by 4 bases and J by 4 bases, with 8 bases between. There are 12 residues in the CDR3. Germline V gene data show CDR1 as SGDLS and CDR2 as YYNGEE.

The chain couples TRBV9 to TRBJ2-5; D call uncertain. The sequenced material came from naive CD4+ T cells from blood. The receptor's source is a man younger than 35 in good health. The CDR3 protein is CASSSIGETQYF. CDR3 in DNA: TGTGCCAGCAGCTCGATCGGAGAGACCCAGTACTTC.